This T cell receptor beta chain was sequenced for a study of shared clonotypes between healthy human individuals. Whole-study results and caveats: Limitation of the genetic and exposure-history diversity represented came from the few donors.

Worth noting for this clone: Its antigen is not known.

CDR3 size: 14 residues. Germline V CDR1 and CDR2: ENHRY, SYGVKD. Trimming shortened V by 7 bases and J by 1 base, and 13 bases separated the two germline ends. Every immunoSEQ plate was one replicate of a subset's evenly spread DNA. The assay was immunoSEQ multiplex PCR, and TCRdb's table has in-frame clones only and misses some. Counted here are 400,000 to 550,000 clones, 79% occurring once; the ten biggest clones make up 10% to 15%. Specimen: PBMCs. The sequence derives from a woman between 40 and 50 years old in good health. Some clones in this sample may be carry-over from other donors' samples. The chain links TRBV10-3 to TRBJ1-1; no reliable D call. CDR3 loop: CAITPQVGNTEAFF. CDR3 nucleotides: TGTGCCATCACCCCTCAGGTAGGGAACACTGAAGCTTTCTTT.